This passage covers 20 T cell receptor beta chains from one sample sequenced in a study of shared clonotypes between healthy human individuals. Assay used: immunoSEQ multiplex PCR; TCRdb lists only in-frame clones, some missing. The table includes roughly 660,000 clones, around 91% detected once. The sample taken for sequencing was memory CD8+ T cells from PBMCs. Subset here: CD45RO+ cells pooled with CCR7-negative TemRA cells. Source of these receptors: a man aged 18-30 years in good health. Some clones in this sample may be carry-over from other donors' samples.

This clone appeared a single time. The V gene is TRBV13, the J gene TRBJ2-5, with TRBD1 identical over 7 bases. V was pared by 5 bases and J by 3 bases, with 6 bases of the junction left unmatched. The length of the CDR3 is 14 residues. Germline assignment: CDR1 PRHDT and CDR2 FYEKMQ (reference sequence). The chain's CDR3 is CASSTRTGKETQYF. The CDR3 region has the DNA TGTGCCAGCAGCACACGGACAGGCAAAGAGACCCAGTACTTC. The full variable domain, its missing parts supplied by reference TRBV13 and TRBJ2-5, is AAGVIQSPRHLIKEKRETATLKCYPIPRHDTVYWYQQGPGQDPQFLISFYEKMQSDKGSIPDRFSAQQFSDYHSELNMSSLELGDSALYFCASSTRTGKETQYFGPGTRLLVL.

The chain couples TRBV5-1 to TRBJ2-7, with a tentative D call TRBD2 (7 bases). Germline V lookup: CDR1 SGHRS, CDR2 YFSETQ. Between the trimmed V and J ends, which lost 1 base and 2 bases, there was a span of 13 bases. The length of the CDR3 is 15 residues. In DNA form, the CDR3 reads TGCGCCAGCAGCTTGTCGGGGGGCCGTCCCTACGAGCAGTACTTC. As protein: CASSLSGGRPYEQYF.

The chain combines TRBV4-3 with TRBJ2-6, with D unresolved. CDR1 is LGHNA, CDR2 YSLEER, per germline. The CDR3 runs to 16 residues. Trimming cost V 0 bases and J 2 bases, with 8 bases left between them. CDR3 region: CASSQDLTAGANVLTF. Written as DNA, the CDR3 is TGCGCCAGCAGCCAAGATTTAACCGCTGGGGCCAACGTCCTGACTTTC.

The J gene is TRBJ2-3, the V gene TRBV28, with 10 positions matching TRBD1. This CDR3 spans 16 amino acids. From germline, CDR1 is MDHEN and CDR2 SYDVKM. Trimming at V came to 3 bases and at J to 6 bases, leaving 9 bases not matched to a gene. CDR3 sequence: CASSFSPTGGEDTQYF. CDR3 nucleotide sequence: TGTGCCAGCAGTTTCTCCCCGACAGGGGGCGAGGATACGCAGTATTTT.

The chain joins TRBV12-5 to TRBJ1-3; D might be TRBD1 (5 bases). The germline CDR1 and CDR2 sequences are LGHNT and FRNRAP. Deletions cut 6 bases from V and 2 bases from J, with 17 bases between. The length of the CDR3 is 16 residues. The CDR3 reads CASGDPRDLAGNTIYF. The CDR3 DNA is TGTGCTAGTGGAGACCCCAGGGACTTGGCTGGAAACACCATATATTTT.

This chain connects TRBV6-6 to TRBJ2-7; 9 nucleotides line up with TRBD1. Germline V lookup: CDR1 MNHNY, CDR2 SVGAGI (reference sequence). V shed 2 bases, J shed 4 bases, and the junction held 3 bases outside the gene matches. The CDR3 totals 14 residues. CDR3 DNA sequence: TGTGCCAGCAGTTACGGGGGACAGGGATACGAGCAGTACTTC. Translation gives CASSYGGQGYEQYF.

The genes are TRBV7-9 and TRBJ2-1, with TRBD2 matching 8 bases. Germline trimming cut 8 bases from V and 0 bases from J; bases unmatched to any gene: 3. Germline V gene data show CDR1 as SEHNR and CDR2 as FQNEAQ (reference sequence). This CDR3 region has 14 residues. The CDR3 bases are TGTGCCAGCCTAAGCGGGAGCTCCTACAATGAGCAGTTCTTC. Translating it yields CASLSGSSYNEQFF.

V gene TRBV27 combines with J gene TRBJ2-7; 11 bases align to TRBD2. Looked up from germline, CDR1 is MNHEY and CDR2 is SMNVEV (reference sequence). Trimming cost V 6 bases and J 6 bases; bases outside gene matches: 4. The CDR3 sequence is 13 residues long. The CDR3 protein is CASRVAGGVEQYF. CDR3 DNA: TGTGCCAGCAGGGTAGCGGGAGGGGTCGAGCAGTACTTC.

The chain recombines TRBV2 with TRBJ2-3, with a tentative D call TRBD1 (6 bases). CDR3 length: 14 amino acids. V was shortened by 7 bases and J by 10 bases, with 21 bases between the two germline ends. Per the germline V gene, CDR1 is SNHLY and CDR2 is FYNNEI. CDR3 in amino acids: CASNPRQAPMAQYF. The CDR3 region has the DNA TGTGCCAGCAATCCCCGACAGGCACCAATGGCGCAGTATTTT.

The V gene is TRBV6-5, the J gene TRBJ1-5; D remains unclear. The V end lost 2 bases, the J end lost 3 bases, and 8 bases lay between the germline ends. CDR1 and CDR2 from the germline V gene are MNHEY and SVGAGI. This CDR3 has 14 amino acids. The CDR3 here is CASSYGIDNQPQHF. In DNA, the CDR3 is TGTGCCAGCAGTTACGGTATCGACAATCAGCCCCAGCATTTT.

The V call is TRBV5-1, the J call TRBJ2-7; D may be TRBD2 (6 bases). The CDR3 covers 15 residues. Germline CDR1 is SGHRS and CDR2 is YFSETQ. Trimming left V 5 bases short and J 3 bases short, with 18 bases between. DNA for the CDR3: TGCGCCAGCAGGTTCTTCGGCGGGATTAACTACGAGCAGTACTTC. Translated: CASRFFGGINYEQYF.

The chain employs TRBV7-2 and TRBJ1-2; D may be TRBD1 (5 bases). The CDR3 is made up of 15 amino acids. Deletions cut 0 bases from V and 4 bases from J, with 12 bases between. The germline V gene encodes CDR1 SGHTA and CDR2 FQGNSA. This CDR3 is CASSLASGGSYGYTF. CDR3 DNA: TGTGCCAGCAGCTTAGCATCGGGGGGGTCCTATGGCTACACCTTC.

This rearrangement joins TRBV4-2 to TRBJ2-1, with 9 bases identical to TRBD2. Trimming took 0 bases from V and 0 from J; bases not matched to a gene: 3. This CDR3 contains 17 residues. Germline CDR1 and CDR2: LGHNA and YNFKEQ. CDR3 sequence (DNA): TGTGCCAGCAGCCAAGATAGCGGGAGAAGCTCCTACAATGAGCAGTTCTTC. Protein product: CASSQDSGRSSYNEQFF.

The chain employs TRBV11-2 and TRBJ2-3; a possible D gene is TRBD1 (6 bases). The CDR3 length is 15 residues. Germline values: CDR1 SGHAT, CDR2 FQNNGV. Trimming took off 3 bases at V and 0 bases at J, with 10 bases between the two ends. In nucleotides, the CDR3 is TGTGCCAGCAGCTTTTACAGGGCTAGCACAGATACGCAGTATTTT. Residues: CASSFYRASTDTQYF. The whole variable domain, filled in from reference TRBV11-2 and TRBJ2-3, reads EAGVAQSPRYKIIEKRQSVAFWCNPISGHATLYWYQQILGQGPKLLIQFQNNGVVDDSQLPKDRFSAERLKGVDSTLKIQPAKLEDSAVYLCASSFYRASTDTQYFGPGTRLTVL.

The chain employs TRBV28 and TRBJ2-1, with TRBD2 identical over 11 bases. The germline V gene has CDR1 MDHEN and CDR2 SYDVKM. The CDR3 length is 18 residues. The trim removed 7 bases at V and 6 bases at J, leaving 17 bases unmatched. The CDR3 nucleotides read TGTGCCAGCATAGAGTTGTCGCTAGCGGGGGGTAGGCTCAATGAGCAGTTCTTC. Encoded protein: CASIELSLAGGRLNEQFF. The variable domain in full, completed from reference TRBV28 and TRBJ2-1, reads DVKVTQSSRYLVKRTGEKVFLECVQDMDHENMFWYRQDPGLGLRLIYFSYDVKMKEKGDIPEGYSVSREKKERFSLILESASTNQTSMYLCASIELSLAGGRLNEQFFGPGTRLTVL.

The V gene is TRBV5-5, the J gene TRBJ1-2; no reliable D call. The germline V gene encodes CDR1 SGHKS and CDR2 YYEKEE (reference sequence). The V gene lost 2 bases and the J gene lost 1 base, with 15 bases spanning the gap. The CDR3 extends over 16 amino acids. The CDR3, as DNA: TGTGCCAGCAGCTTACTAGATGTGGCAAGTAACTATGGCTACACCTTC. It translates to CASSLLDVASNYGYTF.

The rearrangement uses TRBV9 and TRBJ1-2, with 7 bases matching TRBD1. With V trimmed by 4 bases and J by 8 bases, 11 bases remained unmatched. The CDR3 sequence is 14 residues long. The germline V gene encodes CDR1 SGDLS and CDR2 YYNGEE. The CDR3 is CASSNSAGTEGYTF. The CDR3 DNA reads as TGTGCCAGCAGCAATTCAGCCGGGACAGAGGGCTACACCTTC. Supplemented by reference TRBV9 and TRBJ1-2, the full variable domain reads DSGVTQTPKHLITATGQRVTLRCSPRSGDLSVYWYQQSLDQGLQFLIQYYNGEERAKGNILERFSAQQFPDLHSELNLSSLELGDSALYFCASSNSAGTEGYTFGSGTRLTVV.

This rearrangement joins TRBV29-1 to TRBJ2-1; 14 positions agree with TRBD2. This CDR3 is built from 17 residues. J gave up 3 bases and V 6 bases, and 10 bases lay outside the gene matches. Germline lookup yields CDR1 SQVTM and CDR2 ANQGSEA. CDR3 in amino acids: CSVRGLAGGFDYNEQFF. CDR3 DNA: TGCAGCGTACGAGGACTAGCGGGAGGCTTTGACTACAATGAGCAGTTCTTC.

This chain uses TRBV5-1 with TRBJ1-1; 7 positions agree with TRBD1. Germline lookup yields CDR1 SGHRS and CDR2 YFSETQ. The V and J ends lost 3 bases and 4 bases, in that order; junction bases with no gene match: 9. The CDR3 is 15 residues long. CDR3 bases: TGCGCCAGCAGCTGGACAGGACCCTCGAGCACTGAAGCTTTCTTT. Its translation: CASSWTGPSSTEAFF.

The CDR3 DNA reads as TGCACCAGCAGATCACAAAATCGGGCCAACGTCCTGACTTTC. Translation: CTSRSQNRANVLTF. This chain uses TRBV1 with TRBJ2-6; the table's D gene call, TRBD1, was not cross checked with the DNA. TRBV1 is a pseudogene segment. This CDR3 is 14 amino acids long.